This TCR beta chain comes out of a study of graft-versus-host responses after intestinal transplantation. Study context: Recipients got multivisceral, liver-intestinal, or isolated intestinal transplants.

Findings and limits, study-wide: Across patients carrying graft-donor T cell macrochimerism, allografts held high graft-versus-host to host-versus-graft clonal ratios.

As concerns this clone: The antigen is not known.

Sequencing used immunoSEQ multiplex PCR; TCRdb keeps in-frame clones, though not all of them. There are about 41,000 clones in the sample; roughly 96% occur only once, and about 0.5% lies in the top ten. The CDR3 covers 10 residues. The V end was cut by 5 bases, the J end by 3 bases, with 5 bases between. CDR1 and CDR2 from the germline V gene are SQVTM and ANQGSEA. Sequencing used unstimulated CD8+ T cells sorted from spleen or lymph node cells, obtained before transplant. This chain joins TRBV29-1 and TRBJ2-7; D ambiguous. This receptor was taken from a human donor who was the organ donor for an intestinal transplant. In DNA, the CDR3 is TGCAGCGTTTACGACTACGAGCAGTACTTC. Translation gives CSVYDYEQYF.